This T cell receptor beta chain was recorded in a study of blood T cell repertoires in COVID-19. Across the whole study: The samples span acute and convalescent COVID-19 from the United States, Italy and Spain. T cells, B-cell-depleted T cells, or PBMCs provided the cDNA or gDNA that served as material.

This clone came up once. In the study's own analysis: Nucleated cell number was recorded as an estimate derived from reference gene primer amplification. Sequenced by immunoSEQ multiplex PCR; TCRdb stores in-frame clones only, minus some. From that table come the V and J calls and clone size; the DNA was used to work out D and trimming. The table records 55,000 to 90,000 clones, around 90% of them present only once. The TCR originated in a human donor in a cohort sampled during active COVID-19. Sequences were obtained from peripheral blood.

CDR3 loop: CASSSSGGASTDTQYF. In nucleotides, the CDR3 is TGTGCCAGCAGCTCTAGCGGCGGGGCTAGCACAGATACGCAGTATTTT. The chain links TRBV11-2 to TRBJ2-3; TRBD2 aligns across 7 bases. CDR1 is SGHAT and CDR2 is FQNNGV in the germline V gene. V was clipped by 4 bases and J by 0 bases; unmatched bases: 7. This CDR3 is 16 amino acids long.